These T cell receptor beta chains were read from a single sample in a study of blood T cell repertoires in COVID-19. Method: immunoSEQ multiplex PCR; TCRdb's copy keeps in-frame clones and lacks some. The table records hundreds of thousands of clones, approximately 90% of them present only once. The material sequenced was peripheral blood. These TCRs come from a woman under 30 who had recovered from COVID-19. Each CDR3 is given without its conserved first and last residue. The D gene is left open where the match is weak. The size field is filled for only some rows; it gives once, few, many or a size class.

>-|TRBJ1-1|TRBV29-1|-
SVGTGAF
>-|TRBJ2-1|TRBV9|-
ASSATGSNNEQF
>-|TRBJ1-1|TRBV15|-
ATSRQQANTEAF
>-|TRBJ2-1|TRBV29-1|-
SVWRDVRYNEQF
>-|TRBJ1-5|TRBV7-2|-
ASSPRRSPGGPQH
>-|TRBJ2-1|TRBV21-1|once
ASPHRNEQF
>TRBD1|TRBJ2-2|TRBV3-1/TRBV3-2|-
ASSQSPETGDEGTGELF
>-|TRBJ2-2|TRBV25-1|-
ASSGHPWTGELF
>-|TRBJ2-5|TRBV18|-
ASSPVGGHETQY
>TRBD2|TRBJ2-1|TRBV4-3|-
ASSQDLLAEIYNEQF
>-|TRBJ2-3|TRBV7-2|-
ASSSNDRPGTDTQY
>-|TRBJ1-1|TRBV6-6|-
ASSYSSSNTEAF
>-|TRBJ2-1|TRBV12-3/TRBV12-4|-
ASSVADVGEQF
>TRBD1|TRBJ1-2|TRBV2|-
ASRGQGLDGYT
>-|TRBJ2-4|TRBV7-9|-
AVGGRAGPKNIQY
>TRBD2|TRBJ2-2|TRBV5-6|-
ASSFLAGEFTGELF
>-|TRBJ2-5|TRBV29-1|-
SVSLGTRQETQY
>TRBD1|TRBJ1-1|TRBV18|-
ASSPGAGGTTEAF
>-|TRBJ1-1|TRBV24-1|-
ATSAGGPGMEAF
>-|TRBJ1-6|TRBV7-9|-
ASSLEGETDLSPLH
>TRBD1|TRBJ2-3|TRBV24-1|-
ATSSLGQVVDTQY
>-|TRBJ1-4|TRBV4-3|-
ASSPEGLKQAKLF
>-|TRBJ1-2|TRBV15|-
ATSREIGSNYGYT
>-|TRBJ1-2|TRBV9|-
ASSVGHSNYGYT
>TRBD1|TRBJ2-2|TRBV24-1|-
ATRETGDTGELF
>-|TRBJ1-3|TRBV28|-
ASLTFSGNTIY
>TRBD2|TRBJ2-1|TRBV7-2|-
ASSLAGREYGEQF
>-|TRBJ2-3|TRBV27|-
ASSSHRGVLAGESTDTQY
>-|TRBJ1-2|TRBV2|-
ASSSGAYGYT
>-|TRBJ2-2|TRBV5-8|-
ASSLTTGPTGELF
>-|TRBJ2-1|TRBV4-3|-
ASSQDGVSAGDNEQF
>TRBD2|TRBJ2-3|TRBV7-9|-
ASSLRSAGVVGDTQY
>-|TRBJ2-2|TRBV11-3|-
ASSFLGNTGELF
>-|TRBJ2-3|TRBV7-6|-
ASSLDRGDTQY
>TRBD1|TRBJ2-1|TRBV3-1/TRBV3-2|-
ASSPRDSTFDEQF